The next 32 T cell receptor beta chains were all read from a single sample in a study of cytomegalovirus exposure and HLA in healthy donors. The primer mix had 60 Vbeta and 13 Jbeta primers. This table comes from immunoSEQ multiplex PCR, and its TCRdb copy is limited to in-frame clones, with some not included. The table records about 190,000 clones, roughly 76% of them present only once. Sequenced material: PBMCs. These receptors all stem from a man aged 40-50 years in good health and CMV-seropositive.

This chain connects TRBV29-1 to TRBJ2-3, with 16 nucleotides matching TRBD2. The CDR3 sequence is 19 residues long. V was clipped by 3 bases and J by 3 bases; unmatched bases: 12. From germline, CDR1 is SQVTM and CDR2 ANQGSEA. This chain's CDR3 is CSVDPGLAGGDVWTDTQYF. The CDR3 nucleotides read TGCAGCGTTGACCCGGGACTAGCGGGGGGGGACGTTTGGACAGATACGCAGTATTTT.

The chain has TRBV6-6 and TRBJ1-2, with TRBD1 as a possible D gene (6 bases). Germline CDR1 and CDR2: MNHNY and SVGAGI (reference sequence). The CDR3 is 13 residues long. Trimming took 7 bases from V and 6 from J, leaving 15 bases between them. CDR3 in amino acids: CASTLIGGHGYTF. The CDR3 DNA follows: TGTGCCAGCACCTTAATCGGGGGGCATGGCTACACCTTC.

In regard to this clone: Other nucleotide sequences in the sample specify the same CDR3. The rearrangement uses TRBV9 and TRBJ2-1; 7 nucleotides align to TRBD2. The V gene end was trimmed by 2 bases and the J gene end by 2 bases; junction bases not matched to a gene: 1. CDR1 and CDR2 from the germline V gene are SGDLS and YYNGEE. The CDR3 has 14 amino acids. The CDR3 reads CASSVGGAYNEQFF. The CDR3 DNA sequence: TGTGCCAGCAGCGTTGGGGGGGCCTACAATGAGCAGTTCTTC.

The rearrangement links TRBV19 to TRBJ1-3; perhaps TRBD1 as D (6 bases). The length of the CDR3 is 13 residues. Trimming removed 8 bases at V and 4 bases at J, with 12 bases between. Germline CDR1 and CDR2: LNHDA and SQIVND (reference sequence). CDR3 protein: CASARGGGNTIYF. The DNA of the CDR3 is TGTGCCAGTGCAAGGGGGGGCGGAAACACCATATATTTT.

The rearrangement joins TRBV15 to TRBJ2-7, with no clear D. The CDR3 runs to 11 residues. CDR1 is LNHNV, CDR2 YYDKDF, per germline (reference sequence). Trimming took 3 bases from V and 4 from J, leaving 4 bases between them. CDR3 DNA sequence: TGTGCCACCAGCAGTTCTTACGAGCAGTACTTC. This gives the protein CATSSSYEQYF.

This chain joins TRBV7-9 and TRBJ1-1; D is unresolved. The CDR3 is made up of 14 amino acids. Per the germline V gene, CDR1 is SEHNR and CDR2 is FQNEAQ (reference sequence). Trimming took off 3 bases at V and 1 base at J, with 9 bases between the two ends. CDR3 loop: CASSFVLWNTEAFF. CDR3 DNA: TGTGCCAGCAGCTTTGTCCTGTGGAACACTGAAGCTTTCTTT.

V and J are TRBV6-1 and TRBJ1-1; no reliable D call. With 8 bases removed from V and 1 base from J, the gap between germline ends came to 17 bases. CDR1 and CDR2 (germline): MNHNS, SASEGT. The CDR3 has 15 amino acids. CDR3 nucleotides: TGTGCCAGCCTTGGAGGAAGGGTGACGAACACTGAAGCTTTCTTT. Translating it yields CASLGGRVTNTEAFF.

V is TRBV5-4 and J is TRBJ1-1, with D unresolved. Per the germline V gene, CDR1 is SGHNT and CDR2 is YYREEE (reference sequence). V lost 0 bases, J lost 5 bases, and 11 bases lay in between. This CDR3 contains 14 residues. The chain's CDR3 is CASSLAGRGTEAFF. In nucleotides, the CDR3 is TGTGCCAGCAGCTTGGCCGGGCGGGGTACTGAAGCTTTCTTT.

This chain links TRBV11-1 with TRBJ2-5, with TRBD1 as a possible D gene (6 bases). The CDR3 is made up of 14 amino acids. Germline loops: CDR1 SGHAT, CDR2 FQDESV (reference sequence). The V and J ends lost 5 bases and 4 bases respectively, with 14 bases between them. CDR3 DNA: TGTGCCAGCAGCCCGGACAGCAAGGGAGAGACCCAGTACTTC. Protein: CASSPDSKGETQYF.

The chain carries TRBV2 and TRBJ2-5, with TRBD2 matching over 7 bases. Germline lookup yields CDR1 SNHLY and CDR2 FYNNEI. The CDR3 has 19 residues. J lost 4 bases, V lost 5 bases, and 22 bases had no gene match. The CDR3 region is CASSSHRTASGGGRETQYF. For the CDR3, the DNA is TGTGCCAGCAGTTCCCATAGGACCGCTAGTGGCGGGGGACGAGAGACCCAGTACTTC.

The chain uses TRBV19 and TRBJ1-6; no reliable D call. CDR1 and CDR2 (germline): LNHDA, SQIVND (reference sequence). The CDR3 is 15 amino acids. V was pared by 7 bases and J by 7 bases, with 17 bases between. CDR3 amino acids: CASTNTGVRNSPLHF. CDR3 bases: TGTGCCAGTACTAACACCGGGGTAAGGAATTCACCCCTCCACTTT.

CDR3 protein: CASSRIAGGSSDTQYF. CDR3 nucleotides: TGTGCCAGCAGCCGAATAGCGGGGGGTTCATCAGATACGCAGTATTTT. V usage is TRBV4-2 and J usage is TRBJ2-3, with 10 bases identical to TRBD2. The ends lost 4 bases at V and 4 bases at J; junction bases unmatched: 8. Looked up from germline, CDR1 is LGHNA and CDR2 is YNFKEQ. The CDR3 loop spans 16 amino acids.

This clone was detected a few times. The J gene is TRBJ2-5, the V gene TRBV19, with 8 bases lining up with TRBD1. This CDR3 is built from 13 residues. From germline, CDR1 is LNHDA and CDR2 SQIVND (reference sequence). Trimming cost V 7 bases and J 5 bases; bases outside gene matches: 6. The CDR3 DNA is TGTGCCAGTACAGCAGGGGGCTGGGAGACCCAGTACTTC. Protein product: CASTAGGWETQYF.

This chain connects TRBV7-2 to TRBJ2-3; D possibly corresponds to TRBD2 (5 bases). Germline assignment: CDR1 SGHTA and CDR2 FQGNSA. CDR3 length: 16 residues. The ends were cut back, 4 bases at V and 0 bases at J, with 14 bases in the middle. CDR3 DNA sequence: TGTGCCAGCAGCTCTCGGAGGCGGTCTAGCACAGATACGCAGTATTTT. This translates into CASSSRRRSSTDTQYF.

This chain joins TRBV9 and TRBJ2-7; 7 bases line up with TRBD2. The CDR3 spans 14 residues. The germline gives CDR1 SGDLS, CDR2 YYNGEE. Unmatched junction bases numbered 8, after V lost 4 bases and J lost 4 bases. The CDR3 coding sequence is TGTGCCAGCAGCCCCTTAGGCGGGGGTTACGAGCAGTACTTC. Its protein is CASSPLGGGYEQYF.

The chain carries TRBV28 and TRBJ1-3, with D possibly matching TRBD1 (5 bases). The V end was cut by 11 bases, the J end by 1 base, with 12 bases between. Per germline, CDR1 MDHEN and CDR2 SYDVKM. This CDR3 contains 13 residues. CDR3 nucleotide sequence: TGTGCCCTCTCGGCAGGGTCTGGAAACACCATATATTTT. Protein sequence: CALSAGSGNTIYF.

The rearrangement links TRBV18 to TRBJ1-3; D not certain. V was trimmed by 4 bases and J by 3 bases, leaving 13 bases between them. Per the germline V gene, CDR1 is KGHSH and CDR2 is LQKENI. The CDR3 contains 15 residues. The CDR3 here is CASSQDGVNGNTIYF. CDR3 bases: TGTGCCAGCTCACAAGACGGAGTGAATGGAAACACCATATATTTT.

This sequence joins TRBV27 and TRBJ2-1; TRBD1 matches at 8 bases. CDR3 length: 16 residues. The V and J ends lost 5 bases and 2 bases, in that order; junction bases with no gene match: 8. Germline loops: CDR1 MNHEY, CDR2 SMNVEV (reference sequence). In nucleotides, the CDR3 is TGTGCCAGCAGTACACGACCGACAGGGGCCTACAATGAGCAGTTCTTC. As protein: CASSTRPTGAYNEQFF.

This clone was seen once. The chain couples TRBV9 to TRBJ1-6, with 7 nucleotides matching TRBD1. CDR1 and CDR2 (germline): SGDLS, YYNGEE. V lost 0 bases and J lost 6; bases outside the gene matches: 6. CDR3 size: 16 residues. CDR3 amino acids: CASSVGGGQLNSPLHF. The CDR3 nucleotides read TGTGCCAGCAGCGTAGGTGGGGGACAGCTTAATTCACCCCTCCACTTT. Complete variable domain (other parts from reference TRBV9 and TRBJ1-6): DSGVTQTPKHLITATGQRVTLRCSPRSGDLSVYWYQQSLDQGLQFLIQYYNGEERAKGNILERFSAQQFPDLHSELNLSSLELGDSALYFCASSVGGGQLNSPLHFGNGTRLTVT.

The V and J genes are TRBV7-9 and TRBJ2-5; D is undetermined. The germline gives CDR1 SEHNR, CDR2 FQNEAQ (reference sequence). The CDR3 spans 14 residues. V lost 5 bases to trimming and J lost 0 bases, with 10 bases between them. The CDR3 DNA reads as TGTGCCAGCAGCCGTCCCTCGTACCAAGAGACCCAGTACTTC. Its translation: CASSRPSYQETQYF.

The J gene is TRBJ2-7, the V gene TRBV19; TRBD1 is a possible D gene (6 bases). This CDR3 region has 14 residues. Deletions cut 4 bases from V and 4 bases from J, with 14 bases between. Germline V gene sequence: CDR1 LNHDA, CDR2 SQIVND (reference sequence). CDR3 DNA: TGTGCCAGTAGTAAAACCGGGACAATTTACGAGCAGTACTTC. This encodes CASSKTGTIYEQYF.

The CDR3 DNA sequence: TGTGCCAGCAGCGTAGCGGGCAGGGCCTTGGAGTATGGCTACACCTTC. Its protein product is CASSVAGRALEYGYTF. This chain connects TRBV9 to TRBJ1-2; the D gene is possibly TRBD1 (5 bases). Germline-derived CDR1 and CDR2 are SGDLS and YYNGEE. The CDR3 is 16 amino acids. Trimming removed 0 bases from V and 5 bases from J, with 17 bases in between.

V is TRBV9 and J is TRBJ2-2; D call uncertain. V lost 3 bases to trimming and J lost 7 bases, with 19 bases between them. CDR3 length equals 16 residues. The germline V gene has CDR1 SGDLS and CDR2 YYNGEE. In DNA form, the CDR3 reads TGTGCCAGCAGCGGGCTTCCCCCAGGTTATCACGGGGAGCTGTTTTTT. Translation gives CASSGLPPGYHGELFF. Drawing the rest from reference TRBV9 and TRBJ2-2, the complete variable domain is DSGVTQTPKHLITATGQRVTLRCSPRSGDLSVYWYQQSLDQGLQFLIQYYNGEERAKGNILERFSAQQFPDLHSELNLSSLELGDSALYFCASSGLPPGYHGELFFGEGSRLTVL.

The chain has TRBV5-1 and TRBJ2-7; 7 bases line up with TRBD2. This CDR3 has 13 residues. The junction had 7 bases not matched to a gene; V was cut back by 3 bases and J by 7 bases. The germline V gene encodes CDR1 SGHRS and CDR2 YFSETQ. In nucleotides, the CDR3 is TGCGCCAGCAGCTACCTCTGGGGGGGAGAGCAGTACTTC. It specifies CASSYLWGGEQYF.

This rearrangement joins TRBV19 to TRBJ2-4, with D possibly matching TRBD1 (6 bases). V shed 5 bases and J shed 7 bases, with 12 bases lying between them. Germline V gene sequence: CDR1 LNHDA, CDR2 SQIVND (reference sequence). The CDR3 loop spans 13 amino acids. The CDR3 bases are TGTGCCAGTAGTGGGTCTCAGGGGAACATTCAGTACTTC. Its protein product is CASSGSQGNIQYF.

V usage is TRBV6-1 and J usage is TRBJ1-2; unclear D gene. CDR1 is MNHNS and CDR2 is SASEGT in the germline V gene. Trimming took 3 bases from V and 3 from J, leaving 11 bases between them. The CDR3 has 14 amino acids. As DNA, the CDR3 is TGTGCCAGCAGTGAGAGTTTAACGTACTATGGCTACACCTTC. The encoded protein is CASSESLTYYGYTF.

The chain joins TRBV7-2 to TRBJ2-1; 9 bases agree with TRBD2. Germline V gene sequence: CDR1 SGHTA, CDR2 FQGNSA. The trim removed 5 bases at V and 6 bases at J, leaving 8 bases unmatched. This CDR3 has 15 amino acids. DNA for the CDR3: TGTGCCAGCAGCCGGGGGCGGGGGGGTGGCAATGAGCAGTTCTTC. Protein: CASSRGRGGGNEQFF.

This chain links TRBV7-9 with TRBJ1-1, with D maybe TRBD1 (6 bases). This CDR3 contains 12 residues. The germline CDR1 and CDR2 sequences are SEHNR and FQNEAQ (reference sequence). Trimming took 5 bases from V and 8 from J, leaving 12 bases between them. The CDR3 here is CASSTGISEAFF. The CDR3 DNA follows: TGTGCCAGCAGCACAGGGATCTCGGAAGCTTTCTTT.

This chain uses TRBV12-2 with TRBJ1-5; the D call TRBD1 from the table was never checked on the DNA. TRBV12-2 constitutes a pseudogene. This CDR3 has 15 amino acids. The CDR3 nucleotides read TGTGCAAGTCGCTTATCGACAGAGAGCAATCAGCCCCAGCATTTT. Translating it yields CASRLSTESNQPQHF.

The chain joins TRBV7-9 to TRBJ1-4; a weak D match, TRBD1 (5 bases). Trimming took 4 bases from V and 4 from J, leaving 16 bases between them. The CDR3 runs to 16 residues. CDR1 is SEHNR, CDR2 FQNEAQ, per germline (reference sequence). The CDR3 DNA is TGTGCCAGCAGCTCCTTGGGGGGACGGTTTAATGAAAAACTGTTTTTT. This gives the protein CASSSLGGRFNEKLFF.

The V gene is TRBV7-2, the J gene TRBJ1-2, with 8 bases lining up with TRBD1. Trimming took 4 bases from V and 7 from J; bases not matched to a gene: 8. The CDR3 covers 14 residues. From germline, CDR1 is SGHTA and CDR2 FQGNSA. CDR3 sequence: CASSSLTGEFGYTF. For the CDR3, the DNA is TGTGCCAGCAGCTCCCTGACAGGGGAGTTTGGCTACACCTTC.

The chain carries TRBV27 and TRBJ2-5, with 7 nucleotides matching TRBD2. The J call may be mistaken, given a closer DNA end match to TRBJ2-7. The CDR3 contains 14 residues. The germline gives CDR1 MNHEY, CDR2 SMNVEV (reference sequence). The CDR3, as DNA: TGTGCCAGCACAGGCGGGGGAAGGCCCTACGAGCAGTACTTC. It yields the protein CASTGGGRPYEQYF.